A single sample gave rise to the 11 T cell receptor beta chains below, sequenced in a study of blood T cells in healthy people across ages. Alongside a J-beta primer mix, a sample-barcoded 5' primer served in a second PCR lasting about 7 to 11 cycles. TCRdb reprocessed the 5' RACE reads via MiXCR and lists one record per CDR3 protein. The sample includes 660,000 or so distinct CDR3 sequences, roughly 50% of them seen just once. Material: blood. These TCRs come from a man in his sixties in good health.

The chain employs TRBV11-2 and TRBJ2-3; 8 bases are a match to TRBD1. V was clipped by 4 bases and J by 4 bases; unmatched bases: 7. The germline gives CDR1 SGHAT, CDR2 FQNNGV. The length of the CDR3 is 15 residues. CDR3 sequence reads: CASSSRTGSADTQYF. Here the CDR3 DNA reads TGTGCCAGCAGCTCCAGGACAGGGTCCGCAGATACGCAGTATTTT. The full variable domain, its missing parts supplied by reference TRBV11-2 and TRBJ2-3, is EAGVAQSPRYKIIEKRQSVAFWCNPISGHATLYWYQQILGQGPKLLIQFQNNGVVDDSQLPKDRFSAERLKGVDSTLKIQPAKLEDSAVYLCASSSRTGSADTQYFGPGTRLTVL.

CDR3 nucleotides: TGTGCCAGCAGTGTGAATAATTATAATTCACCCCTCCACTTT. This encodes CASSVNNYNSPLHF. V usage is TRBV12-3 or TRBV12-4 and J usage is TRBJ1-6; unclear D gene. Trimming cost V 5 bases and J 4 bases, with 9 bases left between them. There are 14 residues in the CDR3.

This clonotype has only one observation. The V gene is TRBV4-3, the J gene TRBJ2-1; D possibly matches TRBD1 or TRBD2 (5 bases each). This CDR3 is 16 amino acids long. Trimming shortened V by 1 base and J by 7 bases, and 17 bases separated the two germline ends. CDR1 and CDR2 from the germline V gene are LGHNA and YSLEER. This chain's CDR3 is CASSQGGTTVGNEQFF. The CDR3 DNA sequence: TGCGCCAGCAGCCAAGGAGGGACCACCGTGGGAAATGAGCAGTTCTTC.

The rearrangement links TRBV4-1 to TRBJ2-6, with D possibly matching TRBD1 (6 bases). Germline-derived CDR1 and CDR2 are MGHRA and YSYEKL. The CDR3 has 15 amino acids. V was pared by 2 bases and J by 4 bases, with 9 bases between. The CDR3 sequence is CASSQPGVGANVLTF. CDR3 DNA: TGCGCCAGCAGCCAACCAGGGGTCGGGGCCAACGTCCTGACTTTC.

V gene TRBV14 combines with J gene TRBJ2-5, with D tentatively TRBD2 (6 bases). Germline-derived CDR1 and CDR2 are SGHDN and FVKESK. This CDR3 region has 17 residues. V was pared by 1 base and J by 5 bases, with 20 bases between. The CDR3 nucleotides read TGTGCCAGCAGCCAAGGGGCGGCCGTCTTCGGAGGGGAGACCCAGTACTTC. It yields the protein CASSQGAAVFGGETQYF.

The chain couples TRBV2 to TRBJ2-1, with D tentatively TRBD1 (6 bases). The germline gives CDR1 SNHLY, CDR2 FYNNEI. The V end lost 8 bases, the J end lost 2 bases, and 19 bases lay between the germline ends. The CDR3 is made up of 16 amino acids. The CDR3 DNA reads as TGTGCCAGCGCTCGCCGAGGCACAGGGACCTACAATGAGCAGTTCTTC. Its translation: CASARRGTGTYNEQFF.

This clonotype was seen more than once but under ten times. V gene TRBV28 combines with J gene TRBJ1-1; D not resolved. The CDR3 extends over 15 amino acids. The V gene's germline CDR1 is MDHEN and CDR2 SYDVKM. With 5 bases removed from V and 2 bases from J, the gap between germline ends came to 15 bases. This chain's CDR3 is CASSLPPPANTEAFF. The CDR3 coding sequence is TGTGCCAGCAGTCTCCCTCCCCCTGCAAACACTGAAGCTTTCTTT.

This rearrangement joins TRBV15 to TRBJ2-5, with 7 bases matching TRBD1. Germline loops: CDR1 LNHNV, CDR2 YYDKDF (reference sequence). After removal of 8 bases from V and 7 bases from J, the junction contained 16 bases not matched to a gene. This CDR3 has 15 amino acids. DNA for the CDR3: TGTGCCACCTCTAACTACCGGGACAGCCTTAGGACCCAGTACTTC. Protein product: CATSNYRDSLRTQYF.

V gene TRBV6-6 combines with J gene TRBJ1-4; TRBD1 agrees at 7 bases. CDR3 size: 17 residues. CDR1 MNHNY and CDR2 SVGAGI come from the germline V gene (reference sequence). J was trimmed by 7 bases and V by 6 bases; bases with no gene match: 17. The CDR3 DNA reads TGTGCCAGCAGGCAGGGACAGTGGGGAACCCTCGGTGAAAAACTGTTTTTT. Protein sequence: CASRQGQWGTLGEKLFF.

CDR3 nucleotide sequence: TGCAGCGCTCGGACTAGCAGGGAGACCCAGTACTTC. Protein product: CSARTSRETQYF. The chain links TRBV29-1 to TRBJ2-7; 8 nucleotides line up with TRBD2. TRBJ2-5 explains the end of the DNA better; the J call may be wrong. CDR3 length equals 12 residues. Germline V gene sequence: CDR1 SQVTM, CDR2 ANQGSEA.

As for this clonotype: The junction does not match germline at one end; this may be a read error. The rearrangement joins TRBV4-1 to TRBJ2-7; the D is unclear. This CDR3 has 15 residues. Germline assignment: CDR1 MGHRA and CDR2 YSYEKL. CDR3 in amino acids: CANSQPQSVTYEQYF. CDR3 nucleotide sequence: TGCGCCAACAGCCAGCCTCAGTCAGTTACCTACGAGCAGTACTTC.